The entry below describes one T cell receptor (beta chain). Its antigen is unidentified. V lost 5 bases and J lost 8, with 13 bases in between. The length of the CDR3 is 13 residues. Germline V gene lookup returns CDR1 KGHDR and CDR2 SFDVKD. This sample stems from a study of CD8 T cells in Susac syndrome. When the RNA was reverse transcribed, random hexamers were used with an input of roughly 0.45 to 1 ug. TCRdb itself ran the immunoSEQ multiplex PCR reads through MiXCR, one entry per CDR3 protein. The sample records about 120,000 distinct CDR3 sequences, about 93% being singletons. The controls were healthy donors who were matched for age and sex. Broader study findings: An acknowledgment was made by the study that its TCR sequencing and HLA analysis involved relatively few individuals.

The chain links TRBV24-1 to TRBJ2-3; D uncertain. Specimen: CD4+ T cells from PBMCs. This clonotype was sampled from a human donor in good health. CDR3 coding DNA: TGTGCCACCAGTGTGGACGGGTCGTTTACGCAGTATTTT. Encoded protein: CATSVDGSFTQYF.